Listed here are 21 T cell receptor beta chains from one sample, sequenced in a study of chronic HIV infection and antiretroviral therapy. TCRdb recomputed calls from the 5' RACE reads with MiXCR, one row per CDR3 protein. Found here are 40,000 to 50,000 distinct CDR3 sequences, approximately 19% of them singletons; the top ten hold 2.5% to 3%. Material for sequencing was peripheral blood. These receptors all stem from an adult who had HIV and had not received antiretroviral therapy, or was an uninfected healthy control (not recorded which).

The chain is built from TRBV7-2 and TRBJ2-1, with unresolved D. The CDR3 has 16 residues. The germline gives CDR1 SGHTA, CDR2 FQGNSA. Trimming removed 1 base from V and 4 bases from J, with 14 bases in between. Written as DNA, the CDR3 is TGTGCCAGCAGCTTAGAGTCTCCAGGAGTTTACAATGAGCAGTTCTTC. Translation: CASSLESPGVYNEQFF.

This rearrangement joins TRBV29-1 to TRBJ1-2; 7 bases agree with TRBD1. Germline CDR1 reads SQVTM; CDR2 reads ANQGSEA. Losses at the gene ends were 1 base for V and 2 bases for J; bases not matched to a gene: 4. The CDR3 runs to 14 residues. The CDR3 nucleotides are TGCAGCGTTGAAGGAAAGACAGGGAACTATGGCTACACCTTC. It specifies CSVEGKTGNYGYTF.

This clonotype has a handful of counts. The chain joins TRBV28 to TRBJ2-7; D perhaps matches TRBD1 (6 bases). CDR3 size: 14 residues. Between the trimmed V and J ends, which lost 6 bases and 4 bases, there was a span of 16 bases. Germline values: CDR1 MDHEN, CDR2 SYDVKM. The DNA of the CDR3 is TGTGCCAGCAGGCGGTCAGGGGCAGGTTACGAGCAGTACTTC. Its translation: CASRRSGAGYEQYF.

The gene calls are TRBV14 and TRBJ1-1; D not certain. The germline CDR1 and CDR2 sequences are SGHDN and FVKESK. This CDR3 contains 16 residues. The V and J ends lost 0 bases and 1 base respectively, with 12 bases between them. As DNA, the CDR3 is TGTGCCAGCAGCCAAGATGCGGGGATGGGGAACACTGAAGCTTTCTTT. This codes for CASSQDAGMGNTEAFF.

There are a few counts of this clonotype. The chain's CDR3 is CASSPAADTEAFF. The CDR3 coding sequence is TGTGCCAGCTCACCAGCAGCGGATACTGAAGCTTTCTTT. The rearrangement joins TRBV18 to TRBJ1-1; D is undetermined. V was cut by 2 bases and J by 5 bases, with 9 bases left in between. The CDR3 spans 13 residues. Germline CDR1 is KGHSH and CDR2 is LQKENI.

This clonotype was counted a few times. The V call is TRBV20-1, the J call TRBJ2-3; D remains ambiguous. Germline-derived CDR1 and CDR2 are DFQATT and SNEGSKA (reference sequence). Deletions cut 1 base from V and 6 bases from J, with 11 bases between. The CDR3 is 13 amino acids. The CDR3 coding sequence is TGCAGTGCTAGAGGGGGAAGTATGGATACGCAGTATTTT. This gives the protein CSARGGSMDTQYF.

This clonotype came up a few times. The chain recombines TRBV7-9 with TRBJ2-3, with 11 bases identical to TRBD1. V shed 4 bases and J 2 bases; nucleotides not matched to a gene: 5. The CDR3 has 16 residues. CDR1 and CDR2 (germline): SEHNR, FQNEAQ (reference sequence). CDR3 region: CASSSGQGGITDTQYF. The CDR3 coding sequence is TGTGCCAGCAGCTCGGGACAGGGGGGGATCACAGATACGCAGTATTTT.

This chain connects TRBV14 to TRBJ1-1; TRBD1 is a possible D gene (6 bases). The V end lost 2 bases, the J end lost 6 bases, and 16 bases lay between the germline ends. The germline V gene encodes CDR1 SGHDN and CDR2 FVKESK. The CDR3 runs to 15 residues. The DNA of the CDR3 is TGTGCCAGCAGCCAATATAAGGGGGTGTTCGCTGAAGCTTTCTTT. It yields the protein CASSQYKGVFAEAFF.

CDR3 in amino acids: CATNRGQGGTSPLHF. The DNA for the CDR3 is TGTGCCACCAATCGCGGACAGGGCGGAACGTCACCCCTCCACTTT. J is TRBJ1-6 and V is TRBV24-1; 8 bases fit TRBD1. The V gene end was trimmed by 8 bases and the J gene end by 10 bases; junction bases not matched to a gene: 12. The CDR3 spans 15 residues. Germline assignment: CDR1 KGHDR and CDR2 SFDVKD.

A few counts support this clonotype. The V and J genes are TRBV24-1 and TRBJ2-1, with D perhaps given as TRBD1 or TRBD2 (5 bases each). The V end lost 3 bases, the J end lost 11 bases, and 10 bases lay between the germline ends. Looked up from germline, CDR1 is KGHDR and CDR2 is SFDVKD. This CDR3 comprises 12 residues. CDR3 DNA: TGTGCCACCAGTGATGGGGGACGTCAGCAGTTCTTC. It specifies CATSDGGRQQFF.

The CDR3 loop reads CSVGDRTQPQHF. The CDR3 DNA is TGCAGCGTTGGTGATCGGACTCAGCCCCAGCATTTT. The chain carries TRBV29-1 and TRBJ1-5, with unresolved D. Trimming took off 4 bases at V and 6 bases at J, with 10 bases between the two ends. This CDR3 is 12 amino acids long. The germline V gene encodes CDR1 SQVTM and CDR2 ANQGSEA.

This chain connects TRBV12-3 or TRBV12-4 to TRBJ1-1, with TRBD1 matching 7 bases. The CDR3 extends over 16 amino acids. V lost 5 bases to trimming and J lost 0 bases; unmatched junction nucleotides: 9. The CDR3 region is CASSRDRVGMNTEAFF. The DNA of the CDR3 is TGTGCCAGCAGTAGAGACAGGGTGGGGATGAACACTGAAGCTTTCTTT.

This chain connects TRBV20-1 to TRBJ2-5; D possibly corresponds to TRBD1 (6 bases). V lost 3 bases, J lost 4 bases, and 15 bases lay in between. Germline values: CDR1 DFQATT, CDR2 SNEGSKA (reference sequence). The CDR3 totals 14 residues. The CDR3 reads CSARGHGRGETQYF. The DNA of the CDR3 is TGCAGTGCTAGGGGACACGGCCGGGGAGAGACCCAGTACTTC.

There are a few counts of this clonotype. The chain uses TRBV6-5 and TRBJ1-5, with 7 bases fitting TRBD1. CDR3 length: 15 residues. J lost 2 bases, V lost 5 bases, and 6 bases had no gene match. The germline V gene encodes CDR1 MNHEY and CDR2 SVGAGI. CDR3 in amino acids: CASSPGQVGNQPQHF. DNA of the CDR3: TGTGCCAGCAGTCCTGGACAGGTTGGCAATCAGCCCCAGCATTTT.

V gene TRBV18 combines with J gene TRBJ2-7, with 8 bases lining up with TRBD1. Germline-derived CDR1 and CDR2 are KGHSH and LQKENI. Germline trimming cut 3 bases from V and 2 bases from J; bases unmatched to any gene: 6. The CDR3 runs 15 residues. This chain's CDR3 is CASSPGQGHTYEQYF. CDR3 DNA sequence: TGTGCCAGCTCACCTGGACAGGGTCACACCTACGAGCAGTACTTC.

The V gene is TRBV20-1, the J gene TRBJ1-5, with D possibly TRBD1 on 6 matching bases. This CDR3 contains 14 residues. Germline CDR1 DFQATT, CDR2 SNEGSKA (reference sequence). Trimming removed 8 bases at V and 0 bases at J, with 14 bases between. CDR3 sequence (DNA): TGCAGTACGGACAGTCCCTATAGCAATCAGCCCCAGCATTTT. It translates to CSTDSPYSNQPQHF.

The rearrangement joins TRBV28 to TRBJ2-2, with TRBD2 as a possible D gene (6 bases). The CDR3 is 12 residues long. Germline V lookup: CDR1 MDHEN, CDR2 SYDVKM. V lost 4 bases and J 6 bases, leaving 6 bases between the germline ends. The CDR3: CASSWGAGELFF. CDR3 sequence (DNA): TGTGCCAGCAGTTGGGGGGCCGGGGAGCTGTTTTTT.

This clonotype came up a few times. The chain combines TRBV28 with TRBJ2-7; TRBD2 matches 8 bases. This CDR3 is built from 15 residues. Per the germline V gene, CDR1 is MDHEN and CDR2 is SYDVKM. J lost 5 bases, V lost 6 bases, and 12 bases had no gene match. The CDR3 DNA is TGTGCCAGCAGCCCGGGGGGGAGAGGTTGGGACGAGCAGTACTTC. It translates to CASSPGGRGWDEQYF.

This sequence joins TRBV20-1 and TRBJ2-7, with D possibly matching TRBD1 (6 bases). Between the trimmed V and J ends, which lost 0 bases and 4 bases, there was a span of 22 bases. CDR1 DFQATT and CDR2 SNEGSKA come from the germline V gene (reference sequence). There are 17 residues in the CDR3. Here the CDR3 DNA reads TGCAGTGCTAGAGATCAGGGGAATTCCGAGCGGTCTTACGAGCAGTACTTC. This gives the protein CSARDQGNSERSYEQYF.

In this sample, this clonotype turned up a few times. The CDR3 loop is CASSFGQSTPLHF. DNA for the CDR3: TGTGCCAGCAGCTTCGGACAGAGCACACCCCTCCACTTT. The chain uses TRBV13 and TRBJ1-6; tentative D call: TRBD1 (6 bases). Trimming removed 3 bases from V and 11 bases from J, with 11 bases in between. This CDR3 is 13 amino acids long. Germline V CDR1 and CDR2: PRHDT, FYEKMQ (reference sequence).

V and J are TRBV24-1 and TRBJ2-5; D is perhaps TRBD2 (5 bases). CDR1 KGHDR and CDR2 SFDVKD come from the germline V gene. Trimming removed 8 bases at V and 13 bases at J, with 19 bases between. This CDR3 contains 12 residues. The DNA for the CDR3 is TGTGCCACCAAGGGTGGTGCGGGCCGGCGGTACTTC. The encoded protein is CATKGGAGRRYF.